Listed here is a single T cell receptor beta chain. Its antigen is unknown. TCRdb keeps only in-frame clones here, not all; method: immunoSEQ multiplex PCR. The data contain some 76,000 clones, roughly 93% of them singletons. The sample is drawn from a study of cytomegalovirus exposure and HLA in healthy donors. Study in general: In a later analysis, it was reported that the approximately 110 validation repertoires had been produced on the same platform as the 700 or so repertoires belonging to the first cohort.

Study results and caveats: The listing of roughly 160 TCR beta chains classed them as cytomegalovirus-associated.

The CDR3 totals 17 residues. V lost 6 bases to trimming and J lost 0 bases, with 21 bases between them. Germline loops: CDR1 MNHEY, CDR2 SMNVEV (reference sequence). Sequences were obtained from PBMCs. This sequence joins TRBV27 and TRBJ2-7; a weak D match, TRBD2 (7 bases). The TCR originated in a woman aged 18-29 years in good health and CMV-seronegative. The CDR3: CASSPRGSGTSSYEQYF. CDR3 nucleotide sequence: TGTGCCAGCAGCCCCCGAGGCAGCGGGACAAGCTCCTACGAGCAGTACTTC.